This record looks at one TCR beta chain sequence and its context. The data belong to a study of T-cell memory formation after mild COVID-19. TCRdb processed the 5' RACE reads anew with MiXCR; each CDR3 protein has one entry. In the table there are 310,000 or so distinct CDR3 sequences, roughly 15% of which are singletons. Trimming took 7 bases from V and 5 from J; bases not matched to a gene: 5. CDR1 is SQVTM, CDR2 ANQGSEA, per germline. This CDR3 contains 11 residues. This TCR was recovered from a man in his late teens or twenties who had mild COVID-19 (a few samples of this study predate the infection). Cell type and time point are not known. This chain joins TRBV29-1 and TRBJ2-7; 7 bases fit TRBD1. Sequencing was performed on PBMCs or a T cell subset sorted from them (not recorded which). CDR3 in amino acids: CSGGQVDEQYF. CDR3 nucleotide sequence: TGCAGCGGCGGACAGGTCGACGAGCAGTACTTC.